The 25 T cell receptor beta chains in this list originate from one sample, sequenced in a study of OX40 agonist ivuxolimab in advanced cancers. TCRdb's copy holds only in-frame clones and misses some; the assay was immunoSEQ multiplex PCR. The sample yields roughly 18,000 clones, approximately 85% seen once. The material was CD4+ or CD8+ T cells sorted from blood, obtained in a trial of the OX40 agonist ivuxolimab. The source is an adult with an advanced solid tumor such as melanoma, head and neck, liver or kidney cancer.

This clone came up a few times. Written as DNA, the CDR3 is TGTGCCAGCAGGGGAGGACTTACCACAGATACGCAGTATTTT. Amino acid sequence: CASRGGLTTDTQYF. V gene TRBV7-9 combines with J gene TRBJ2-3; weak D call: TRBD2 (6 bases). CDR1 and CDR2 (germline): SEHNR, FQNEAQ (reference sequence). This CDR3 spans 14 amino acids. Trimming left V 6 bases short and J 2 bases short, with 12 bases between.

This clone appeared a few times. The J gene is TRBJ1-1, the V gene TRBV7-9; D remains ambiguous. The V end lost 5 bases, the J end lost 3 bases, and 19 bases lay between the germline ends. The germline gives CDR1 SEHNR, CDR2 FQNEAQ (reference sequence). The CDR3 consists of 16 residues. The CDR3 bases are TGTGCCAGCAGCCCTCTCGCGTGGAGGGCGGACACTGAAGCTTTCTTT. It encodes CASSPLAWRADTEAFF.

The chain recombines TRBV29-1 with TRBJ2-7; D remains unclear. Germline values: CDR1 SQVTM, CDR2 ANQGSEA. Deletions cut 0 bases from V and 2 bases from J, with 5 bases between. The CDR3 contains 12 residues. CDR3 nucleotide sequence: TGCAGCGTTGAAGAGGCAGCCTACGAGCAGTACTTC. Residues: CSVEEAAYEQYF.

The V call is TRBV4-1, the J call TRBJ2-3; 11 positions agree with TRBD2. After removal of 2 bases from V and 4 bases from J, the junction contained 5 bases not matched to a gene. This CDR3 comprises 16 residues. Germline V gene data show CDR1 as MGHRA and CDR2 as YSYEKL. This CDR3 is CASSQTTSGGADTQYF. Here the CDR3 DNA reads TGCGCCAGCAGCCAAACCACTAGCGGGGGTGCAGATACGCAGTATTTT.

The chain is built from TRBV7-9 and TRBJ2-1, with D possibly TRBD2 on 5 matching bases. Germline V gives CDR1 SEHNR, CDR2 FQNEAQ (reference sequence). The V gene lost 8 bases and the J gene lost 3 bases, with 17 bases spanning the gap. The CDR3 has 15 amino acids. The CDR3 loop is CASSHSTRDYNEQFF. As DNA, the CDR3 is TGTGCCAGCTCCCACTCTACTAGGGACTACAATGAGCAGTTCTTC. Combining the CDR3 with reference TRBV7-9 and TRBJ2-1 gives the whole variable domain DTGVSQNPRHKITKRGQNVTFRCDPISEHNRLYWYRQTLGQGPEFLTYFQNEAQLEKSRLLSDRFSAERPKGSFSTLEIQRTEQGDSAMYLCASSHSTRDYNEQFFGPGTRLTVL.

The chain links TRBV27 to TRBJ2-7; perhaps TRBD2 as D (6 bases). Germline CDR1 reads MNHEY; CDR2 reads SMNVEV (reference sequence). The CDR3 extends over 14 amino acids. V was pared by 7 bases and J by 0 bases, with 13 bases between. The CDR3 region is CASTRAGHSYEQYF. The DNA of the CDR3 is TGTGCCAGCACCCGAGCGGGCCACTCCTACGAGCAGTACTTC.

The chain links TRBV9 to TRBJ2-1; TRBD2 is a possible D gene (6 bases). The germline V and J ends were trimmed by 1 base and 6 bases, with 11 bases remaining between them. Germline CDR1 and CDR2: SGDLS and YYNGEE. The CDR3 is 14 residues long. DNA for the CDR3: TGTGCCAGCAGCGTACCCACTAGCCGCAATGAGCAGTTCTTC. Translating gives CASSVPTSRNEQFF.

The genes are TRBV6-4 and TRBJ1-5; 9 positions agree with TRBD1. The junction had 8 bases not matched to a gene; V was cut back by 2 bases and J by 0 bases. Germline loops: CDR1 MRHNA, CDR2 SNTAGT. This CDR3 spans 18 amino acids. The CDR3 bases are TGTGCCAGCAGTGACCCGCCGGGGACAGGGAATAGCAATCAGCCCCAGCATTTT. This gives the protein CASSDPPGTGNSNQPQHF.

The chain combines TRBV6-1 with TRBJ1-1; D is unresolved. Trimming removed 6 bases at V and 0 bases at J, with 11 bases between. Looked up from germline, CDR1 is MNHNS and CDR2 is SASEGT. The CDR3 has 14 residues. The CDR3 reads CASRLDGLNTEAFF. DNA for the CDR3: TGTGCCAGCAGATTGGATGGGTTGAACACTGAAGCTTTCTTT.

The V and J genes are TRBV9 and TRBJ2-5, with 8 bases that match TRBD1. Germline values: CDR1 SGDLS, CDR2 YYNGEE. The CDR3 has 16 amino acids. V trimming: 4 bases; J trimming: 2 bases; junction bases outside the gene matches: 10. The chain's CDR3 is CASSHGTGSIQETQYF. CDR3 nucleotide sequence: TGTGCCAGCAGCCACGGGACAGGCTCCATTCAAGAGACCCAGTACTTC. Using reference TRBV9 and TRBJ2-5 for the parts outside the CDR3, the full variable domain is DSGVTQTPKHLITATGQRVTLRCSPRSGDLSVYWYQQSLDQGLQFLIQYYNGEERAKGNILERFSAQQFPDLHSELNLSSLELGDSALYFCASSHGTGSIQETQYFGPGTRLLVL.

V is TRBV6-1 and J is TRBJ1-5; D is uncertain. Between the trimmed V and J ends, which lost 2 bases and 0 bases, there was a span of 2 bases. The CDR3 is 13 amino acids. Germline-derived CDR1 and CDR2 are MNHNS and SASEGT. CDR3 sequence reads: CASSEYSNQPQHF. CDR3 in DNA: TGTGCCAGCAGTGAATATAGCAATCAGCCCCAGCATTTT.

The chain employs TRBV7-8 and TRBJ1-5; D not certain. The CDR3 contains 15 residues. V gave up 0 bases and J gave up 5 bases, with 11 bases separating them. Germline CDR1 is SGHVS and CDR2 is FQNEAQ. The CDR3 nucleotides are TGTGCCAGCAGCTTAGCGCTACTAGGCGATCAGCCCCAGCATTTT. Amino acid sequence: CASSLALLGDQPQHF. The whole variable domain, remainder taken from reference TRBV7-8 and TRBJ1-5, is GAGVSQSPRYKVAKRGQDVALRCDPISGHVSLFWYQQALGQGPEFLTYFQNEAQLDKSGLPSDRFFAERPEGSVSTLKIQRTQQEDSAVYLCASSLALLGDQPQHFGDGTRLSIL.

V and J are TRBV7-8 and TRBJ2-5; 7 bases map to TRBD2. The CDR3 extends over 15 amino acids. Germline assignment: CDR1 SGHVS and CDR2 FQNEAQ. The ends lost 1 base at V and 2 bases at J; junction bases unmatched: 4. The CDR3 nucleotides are TGTGCCAGCAGCTTAGTTGCGGGGGATCAAGAGACCCAGTACTTC. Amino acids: CASSLVAGDQETQYF.

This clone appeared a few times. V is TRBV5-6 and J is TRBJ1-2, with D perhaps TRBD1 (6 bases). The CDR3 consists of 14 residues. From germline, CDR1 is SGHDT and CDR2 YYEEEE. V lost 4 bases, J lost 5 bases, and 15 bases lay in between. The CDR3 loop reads CASSLRQARYGYTF. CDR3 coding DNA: TGTGCCAGCAGCCTCCGACAGGCCCGATATGGCTACACCTTC. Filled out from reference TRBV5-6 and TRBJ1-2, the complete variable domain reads DAGVTQSPTHLIKTRGQQVTLRCSPKSGHDTVSWYQQALGQGPQFIFQYYEEEERQRGNFPDRFSGHQFPNYSSELNVNALLLGDSALYLCASSLRQARYGYTFGSGTRLTVV.

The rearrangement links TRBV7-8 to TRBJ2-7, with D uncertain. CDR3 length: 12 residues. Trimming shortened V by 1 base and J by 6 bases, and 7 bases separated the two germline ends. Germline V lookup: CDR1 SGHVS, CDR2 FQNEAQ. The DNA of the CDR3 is TGTGCCAGCAGCTTAGAATTCTCCGAGCAGTACTTC. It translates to CASSLEFSEQYF.

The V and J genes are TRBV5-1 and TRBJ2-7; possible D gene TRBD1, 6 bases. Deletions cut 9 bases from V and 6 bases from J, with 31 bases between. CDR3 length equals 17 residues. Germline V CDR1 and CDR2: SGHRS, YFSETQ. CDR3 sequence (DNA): TGCGCCAACCTCAGGACAGAGGTTGGAGCCCGTTTCTGCGAGCAGTACTTC. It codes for CANLRTEVGARFCEQYF.

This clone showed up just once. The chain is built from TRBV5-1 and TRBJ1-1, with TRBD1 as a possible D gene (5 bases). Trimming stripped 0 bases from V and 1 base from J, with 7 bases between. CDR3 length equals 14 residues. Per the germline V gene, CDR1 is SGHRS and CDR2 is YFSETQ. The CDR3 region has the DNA TGCGCCAGCAGCTTGGCCGGGGGGAACACTGAAGCTTTCTTT. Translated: CASSLAGGNTEAFF.

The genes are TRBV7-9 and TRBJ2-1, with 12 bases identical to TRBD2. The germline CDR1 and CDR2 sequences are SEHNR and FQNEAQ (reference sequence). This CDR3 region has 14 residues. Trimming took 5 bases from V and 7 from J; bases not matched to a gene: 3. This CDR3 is CASSGGTSGNEQFF. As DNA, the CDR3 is TGTGCCAGCAGCGGGGGGACTAGCGGGAATGAGCAGTTCTTC.

CDR3 sequence: CASSQGLAGTDTQYF. DNA for the CDR3: TGTGCCAGCAGCCAAGGACTAGCGGGCACAGATACGCAGTATTTT. V usage is TRBV16 and J usage is TRBJ2-3; TRBD2 aligns across 10 bases. After removal of 2 bases from V and 1 base from J, the junction contained 0 bases not matched to a gene. Germline CDR1 KGHSY, CDR2 FQNENV. The CDR3 extends over 15 amino acids.

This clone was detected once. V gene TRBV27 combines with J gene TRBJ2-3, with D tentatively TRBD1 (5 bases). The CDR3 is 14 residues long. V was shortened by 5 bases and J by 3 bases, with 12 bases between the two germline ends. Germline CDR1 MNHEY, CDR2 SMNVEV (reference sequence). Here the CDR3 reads CASSLQDGTDTQYF. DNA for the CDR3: TGTGCCAGCAGTCTACAGGACGGGACAGATACGCAGTATTTT.

CDR3 in amino acids: CASSPGGSNQPQHF. The DNA of the CDR3 is TGTGCCAGCAGCCCCGGCGGGAGCAATCAGCCCCAGCATTTT. The chain carries TRBV6-5 and TRBJ1-5; no firm D call. Germline V gives CDR1 MNHEY, CDR2 SVGAGI. V was shortened by 6 bases and J by 1 base, with 10 bases between the two germline ends. This CDR3 comprises 14 residues.

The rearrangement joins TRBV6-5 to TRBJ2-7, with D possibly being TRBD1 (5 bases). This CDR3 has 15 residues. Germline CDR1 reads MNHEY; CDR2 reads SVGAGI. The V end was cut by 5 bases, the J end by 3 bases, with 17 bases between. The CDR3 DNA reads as TGTGCCAGCAGTGCCACCTCCTCGGACATCTACGAGCAGTACTTC. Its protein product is CASSATSSDIYEQYF.

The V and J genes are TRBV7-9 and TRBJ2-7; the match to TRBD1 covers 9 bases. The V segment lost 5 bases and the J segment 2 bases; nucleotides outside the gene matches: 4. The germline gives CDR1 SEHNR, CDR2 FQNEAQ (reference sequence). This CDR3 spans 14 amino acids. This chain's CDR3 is CASSRTGETYEQYF. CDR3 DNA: TGTGCCAGCAGCCGGACAGGGGAAACCTACGAGCAGTACTTC.

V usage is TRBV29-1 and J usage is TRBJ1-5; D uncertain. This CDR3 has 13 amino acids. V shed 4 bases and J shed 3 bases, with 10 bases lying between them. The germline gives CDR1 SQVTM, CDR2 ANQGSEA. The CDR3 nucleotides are TGCAGCGTTGGGTCGGGTGACAATCAGCCCCAGCATTTT. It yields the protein CSVGSGDNQPQHF.

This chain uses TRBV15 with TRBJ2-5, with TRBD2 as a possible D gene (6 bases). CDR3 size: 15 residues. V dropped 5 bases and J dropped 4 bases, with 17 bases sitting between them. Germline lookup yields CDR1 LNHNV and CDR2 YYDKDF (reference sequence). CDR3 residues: CATSPGDLGGETQYF. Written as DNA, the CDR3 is TGTGCCACCAGCCCAGGAGATCTGGGGGGAGAGACCCAGTACTTC.